The 27 T cell receptor beta chains listed next were all sequenced from one sample in a study of blood T cell repertoires in COVID-19 (dated by TCRdb to 2018 to 2020). Library preparation was by the immunoSEQ multiplex PCR assay. The table comes from immuneACCESS by way of TCRdb, which keeps in-frame sequences with V and J called. Part of the clones is missing from these tables; in studies checked, under half for an unresolved V gene and the rest for unknown reasons. The sample has around 370,000 clones on record, around nine tenths of them singletons. Of the sample, around 6.6% is held by the ten largest clones. Material for sequencing was peripheral blood. The receptors derive from a woman in her 70s with COVID-19, enrolled during active disease.

This clone showed up just once. J is TRBJ2-7 and V is TRBV27; the match to TRBD1 covers 7 bases. V was clipped by 8 bases and J by 3 bases; unmatched bases: 13. Germline-derived CDR1 and CDR2 are MNHEY and SMNVEV (reference sequence). The CDR3 spans 15 residues. CDR3 loop: CASSPPRQGGYEQYF. CDR3 DNA: TGTGCCAGCTCACCTCCCCGACAGGGCGGCTACGAGCAGTACTTC.

CDR3 in amino acids: CASSPPGGVQETQYF. CDR3 coding DNA: TGTGCCAGCAGCCCCCCCGGGGGGGTGCAAGAGACCCAGTACTTC. The J gene is TRBJ2-5, the V gene TRBV9; TRBD2 matches at 8 bases. CDR1 and CDR2 from the germline V gene are SGDLS and YYNGEE. With V trimmed by 4 bases and J by 2 bases, 7 bases remained unmatched. This CDR3 region has 15 residues.

The genes are TRBV10-3 and TRBJ2-3; 12 nucleotides line up with TRBD2. Trimming took 6 bases from V and 0 from J; bases not matched to a gene: 7. The CDR3 sequence is 17 residues long. CDR1 is ENHRY, CDR2 SYGVKD, per germline. The chain's CDR3 is CAIRRLAGEASTDTQYF. The CDR3, as DNA: TGTGCCATCAGAAGACTAGCGGGGGAAGCTAGCACAGATACGCAGTATTTT.

The V and J genes are TRBV28 and TRBJ1-3, with a possible D match to TRBD1 (5 bases). V lost 1 base and J lost 4, with 14 bases in between. Germline CDR1 and CDR2: MDHEN and SYDVKM. This CDR3 has 16 residues. The CDR3 loop reads CASSLLGTGEGNTIYF. CDR3 nucleotide sequence: TGTGCCAGCAGTTTATTGGGCACAGGAGAAGGAAACACCATATATTTT.

This clone was seen at least ten times. The chain uses TRBV5-1 and TRBJ1-1; 7 nucleotides align to TRBD1. The CDR3 runs to 14 residues. Germline V gives CDR1 SGHRS, CDR2 YFSETQ. V gave up 4 bases and J gave up 1 base; unmatched junction bases: 4. CDR3 sequence reads: CASSPGDRNTEAFF. The CDR3 bases are TGCGCCAGCAGCCCCGGGGACAGGAACACTGAAGCTTTCTTT.

This chain joins TRBV28 and TRBJ1-1, with D unclear. Germline V gene data show CDR1 as MDHEN and CDR2 as SYDVKM. The CDR3 sequence is 11 residues long. V was shortened by 9 bases and J by 5 bases, with 10 bases between the two germline ends. CDR3 nucleotide sequence: TGTGCCAGTCTATGGAGGACTGAAGCTTTCTTT. Encoded protein: CASLWRTEAFF.

The gene calls are TRBV27 and TRBJ2-7; no definite D call. V dropped 6 bases and J dropped 6 bases, with 12 bases sitting between them. Germline loops: CDR1 MNHEY, CDR2 SMNVEV (reference sequence). The length of the CDR3 is 12 residues. The CDR3: CASRTLFSEQYF. In DNA, the CDR3 is TGTGCCAGCAGGACACTCTTCTCCGAGCAGTACTTC.

This rearrangement joins TRBV2 to TRBJ1-2; D call uncertain. Germline V lookup: CDR1 SNHLY, CDR2 FYNNEI. This CDR3 region has 12 residues. V was pared by 1 base and J by 4 bases, with 4 bases between. The CDR3 DNA is TGTGCCAGCAGTGAAGGCAGCTATGGCTACACCTTC. It encodes CASSEGSYGYTF.

The chain couples TRBV2 to TRBJ2-1, with 7 bases that match TRBD1. The CDR3 is made up of 13 amino acids. V lost 6 bases and J lost 4; bases outside the gene matches: 3. Looked up from germline, CDR1 is SNHLY and CDR2 is FYNNEI. CDR3 DNA sequence: TGTGCCAGCAGGTTGACAGGGTACAATGAGCAGTTCTTC. Translating it yields CASRLTGYNEQFF.

This chain uses TRBV28 with TRBJ2-1; 11 bases align to TRBD2. Germline values: CDR1 MDHEN, CDR2 SYDVKM. The CDR3 is 16 amino acids. V was clipped by 3 bases and J by 6 bases; unmatched bases: 7. CDR3 amino acids: CASSFPLAGGGNEQFF. In DNA, the CDR3 is TGTGCCAGCAGTTTTCCGCTAGCGGGGGGAGGCAATGAGCAGTTCTTC.

This chain uses TRBV6-5 with TRBJ2-1; D remains ambiguous. CDR1 is MNHEY and CDR2 is SVGAGI in the germline V gene. The CDR3 spans 13 residues. The ends were cut back, 0 bases at V and 10 bases at J, with 10 bases in the middle. In DNA, the CDR3 is TGTGCCAGCAGTTACTCAAGGAGCACGGAGCAGTTCTTC. Its translation is CASSYSRSTEQFF.

V is TRBV10-1 and J is TRBJ2-1; 10 nucleotides line up with TRBD2. Germline values: CDR1 WNHNN, CDR2 SYGVQD (reference sequence). This CDR3 is 15 amino acids long. The V segment lost 0 bases and the J segment 6 bases; nucleotides outside the gene matches: 2. The chain's CDR3 is CASSESSGGFNEQFF. CDR3 nucleotides: TGCGCCAGCAGTGAGTCTAGCGGGGGGTTCAATGAGCAGTTCTTC.

The V call is TRBV10-3, the J call TRBJ2-5; tentatively, D is TRBD2 (7 bases). V was cut by 10 bases and J by 5 bases, with 11 bases left in between. Germline V gives CDR1 ENHRY, CDR2 SYGVKD. The CDR3 extends over 11 amino acids. CDR3 DNA sequence: TGTGCCACCGAGGGGGGGGAGACCCAGTACTTC. Translation gives CATEGGETQYF.

The rearrangement joins TRBV18 to TRBJ2-5; D might be TRBD2 (7 bases). This CDR3 spans 15 amino acids. The germline gives CDR1 KGHSH, CDR2 LQKENI. The V gene lost 6 bases and the J gene lost 1 base, with 15 bases spanning the gap. The CDR3 is CASSPWAGAQETQYF. The DNA for the CDR3 is TGTGCCAGCTCCCCCTGGGCGGGGGCCCAAGAGACCCAGTACTTC.

The chain joins TRBV19 to TRBJ1-5; D is unresolved. The CDR3 is made up of 13 amino acids. V was clipped by 5 bases and J by 4 bases, with 9 bases between them. The germline CDR1 and CDR2 sequences are LNHDA and SQIVND (reference sequence). Here the CDR3 DNA reads TGTGCCAGTAGTGAAACTGATAATCAGCCCCAGCATTTT. Its protein product is CASSETDNQPQHF.

V gene TRBV18 combines with J gene TRBJ2-1; 7 bases map to TRBD1. The junction had 10 bases not matched to a gene; V was cut back by 6 bases and J by 2 bases. Germline values: CDR1 KGHSH, CDR2 LQKENI. This CDR3 contains 16 residues. CDR3 in DNA: TGTGCCAGCTCCCCCCCGACAGGGTTGGCCTACAATGAGCAGTTCTTC. Translated: CASSPPTGLAYNEQFF.

This clone was seen just once. The rearrangement joins TRBV24-1 to TRBJ1-5; the match to TRBD1 covers 10 bases. The V segment lost 8 bases and the J segment 7 bases; nucleotides outside the gene matches: 10. Looked up from germline, CDR1 is KGHDR and CDR2 is SFDVKD. CDR3 size: 15 residues. DNA of the CDR3: TGTGCCACCAAATGGACAGGGGGGAATTGGCAGCCCCAGCATTTT. Its protein product is CATKWTGGNWQPQHF.

This chain links TRBV9 with TRBJ2-7; 7 bases are shared with TRBD1. Germline-derived CDR1 and CDR2 are SGDLS and YYNGEE. The CDR3 is 14 amino acids. V trimming: 3 bases; J trimming: 4 bases; junction bases outside the gene matches: 7. CDR3 DNA: TGTGCCAGCAGCGGAGGGCAGGGGGTGTACGAGCAGTACTTC. Translated, it gives CASSGGQGVYEQYF.

The J gene is TRBJ1-6, the V gene TRBV27; possible D gene TRBD1, 5 bases. The CDR3 length is 13 residues. From germline, CDR1 is MNHEY and CDR2 SMNVEV (reference sequence). Trimming removed 10 bases at V and 13 bases at J, with 20 bases between. The CDR3 DNA reads as TGTGCCATCGGGGGGGGACCCCATTATCCCCTCCACTTT. Translating it yields CAIGGGPHYPLHF.

This chain connects TRBV11-2 to TRBJ2-7, with 8 nucleotides matching TRBD1. Germline V gives CDR1 SGHAT, CDR2 FQNNGV. V dropped 6 bases and J dropped 2; count of bases not matched to a gene: 6. The CDR3 has 14 residues. CDR3 DNA: TGTGCCAGCAGATCCCAGGGGGCGGCCTACGAGCAGTACTTC. Translation gives CASRSQGAAYEQYF.

The chain recombines TRBV6-5 with TRBJ1-1; TRBD1 matches 8 bases. The CDR3 is 13 residues long. The V gene's germline CDR1 is MNHEY and CDR2 SVGAGI. V shed 6 bases and J 9 bases; nucleotides not matched to a gene: 9. The CDR3 DNA sequence: TGTGCCAGCAGCCGAGGGACAGGTCAACAAGCTTTCTTT. Its protein is CASSRGTGQQAFF.

The CDR3 spells CASSLGGQGETQYF. The CDR3 DNA sequence: TGTGCCAGCAGCTTAGGGGGGCAGGGGGAGACCCAGTACTTC. V gene TRBV13 combines with J gene TRBJ2-5; D is perhaps TRBD1 (6 bases). This CDR3 spans 14 amino acids. The V end lost 0 bases, the J end lost 5 bases, and 10 bases lay between the germline ends. Germline V lookup: CDR1 PRHDT, CDR2 FYEKMQ (reference sequence). Full variable domain (outside the CDR3, taken from reference TRBV13 and TRBJ2-5): AAGVIQSPRHLIKEKRETATLKCYPIPRHDTVYWYQQGPGQDPQFLISFYEKMQSDKGSIPDRFSAQQFSDYHSELNMSSLELGDSALYFCASSLGGQGETQYFGPGTRLLVL.

The count of this clone is one. This sequence joins TRBV27 and TRBJ2-1, with 8 bases fitting TRBD1. J gave up 6 bases and V 5 bases, and 6 bases lay outside the gene matches. CDR3 length: 14 residues. CDR1 and CDR2 (germline): MNHEY, SMNVEV (reference sequence). The CDR3, as DNA: TGTGCCAGCAGTCGCCGGACAGGGAGCAATGAGCAGTTCTTC. This gives the protein CASSRRTGSNEQFF.

The genes are TRBV7-2 and TRBJ2-2; TRBD2 aligns across 8 bases. The CDR3 extends over 15 amino acids. Trimming took 2 bases from V and 7 from J; bases not matched to a gene: 6. Germline V gives CDR1 SGHTA, CDR2 FQGNSA. The CDR3 coding sequence is TGTGCCAGCAGCTTACCGGGACTAGGGGTCGGGGAGCTGTTTTTT. It codes for CASSLPGLGVGELFF.

This sequence joins TRBV18 and TRBJ2-1; TRBD2 agrees at 11 bases. The CDR3 runs to 16 residues. From germline, CDR1 is KGHSH and CDR2 LQKENI. V shed 0 bases, J shed 7 bases, and the junction held 5 bases outside the gene matches. CDR3: CASSPPLAGGINEQFF. Here the CDR3 DNA reads TGTGCCAGCTCACCACCTCTAGCGGGGGGCATTAATGAGCAGTTCTTC.

This chain joins TRBV7-2 and TRBJ2-2; 14 bases are a match to TRBD2. The CDR3 extends over 16 amino acids. Germline trimming cut 5 bases from V and 6 bases from J; bases unmatched to any gene: 5. Per the germline V gene, CDR1 is SGHTA and CDR2 is FQGNSA. The chain's CDR3 is CASSARTSGGSGELFF. CDR3 DNA: TGTGCCAGCAGCGCTCGGACTAGCGGGGGGTCCGGGGAGCTGTTTTTT. Together with reference TRBV7-2 and TRBJ2-2, the CDR3 gives the full variable domain: GAGVSQSPSNKVTEKGKDVELRCDPISGHTALYWYRQSLGQGLEFLIYFQGNSAPDKSGLPSDRFSAERTGGSVSTLTIQRTQQEDSAVYLCASSARTSGGSGELFFGEGSRLTVL.

The V call is TRBV7-3, the J call TRBJ1-1, with TRBD1 as a possible D gene (6 bases). From germline, CDR1 is SGHTA and CDR2 FQGTGA. The CDR3 spans 12 residues. Trimming cost V 5 bases and J 5 bases, with 9 bases left between them. This CDR3 is CASSAQGTEAFF. In DNA, the CDR3 is TGTGCCAGCAGCGCCCAGGGGACTGAAGCTTTCTTT.